This is a list of T cell receptor beta chains from one sample in a study of blood T cell repertoires in COVID-19. Produced via immunoSEQ multiplex PCR; TCRdb's table is partial and in-frame only. The data show 120,000 to 150,000 clones, under 85% seen once. Sequencing was performed on peripheral blood. The receptors were sampled from a human donor in a cohort sampled during active COVID-19. CDR3s include the opening cysteine and the closing phenylalanine or tryptophan. A D gene is named only where the DNA matches it firmly. Clone size is given for some rows only: seen once, a few or many times, or a class if the clone is expanded.

v_gene	d_gene	abundance	j_gene	len	CDR3nt	CDR3aa
TRBV7-2	TRBD1	once	TRBJ1-5	14	TGTGCCAGCAGCTTCGGGACAGCGAATCAGCCCCAGCATTTT	CASSFGTANQPQHF
TRBV19	TRBD1	few	TRBJ2-3	15	TGTGCCAGTAACCACAGGGGAGAGGGCACAGATACGCAGTATTTT	CASNHRGEGTDTQYF
TRBV27	-	once	TRBJ2-5	11	TGTGCCAGCAGTTTATTTCGGACCCAGTACTTC	CASSLFRTQYF
TRBV7-2	TRBD2	-	TRBJ2-3	14	TGTGCCAGCAGTCCTAGCGGATTCACAGATACGCAGTATTTT	CASSPSGFTDTQYF
TRBV27	TRBD1	-	TRBJ2-7	17	TGTGCCAGCAGACCGGGACAGGGGTCCCCCGGGTCCTACGAGCAGTACTTC	CASRPGQGSPGSYEQYF
TRBV2	TRBD1	-	TRBJ1-1	14	TGTGCCAGCCGCAACACAGGGGAAGGCACTGAAGCTTTCTTT	CASRNTGEGTEAFF
TRBV5-1	TRBD2	-	TRBJ2-1	15	TGCGCCAGCAGCCCCGACGGGACTAGCGCTTATGAGCAGTTCTTC	CASSPDGTSAYEQFF
TRBV7-8	TRBD1	few	TRBJ2-6	21	TGTGCCAGCAGCTTACAACCGGGACAGGGGATCCCCCGCTCTGGGGCCAACGTCCTGACTTTC	CASSLQPGQGIPRSGANVLTF
TRBV7-2	-	-	TRBJ2-1	14	TGTGCCAGCAGCTTAGGGGCAAATAACAATGAGCAGTTCTTC	CASSLGANNNEQFF
TRBV4-3	-	-	TRBJ1-2	14	TGCGCCAGCAGCCAAGATAGGGCAAGGACAGTCTACACCTTC	CASSQDRARTVYTF
TRBV19	-	-	TRBJ2-6	14	TGTGCCAGTAGTACACTCTCTGGGGCCAACGTCCTGACTTTC	CASSTLSGANVLTF
TRBV6-4	TRBD2	-	TRBJ2-7	17	TGTGCCAGCAGTGACCCGGGGGGGAGGGCGTTTCTGCGCGAGCAGTACTTC	CASSDPGGRAFLREQYF
TRBV28	-	-	TRBJ2-3	14	TGTGCCAGCAGCCGGGGGCGGGAGTTGGATACGCAGTATTTT	CASSRGRELDTQYF
TRBV7-2	-	-	TRBJ2-3	19	TGTGCCAGCAGCTTACAATCGGGGGTCGGAGGGGGCAGCACAGATACGCAGTATTTT	CASSLQSGVGGGSTDTQYF
TRBV29-1	-	-	TRBJ2-7	11	TGCAGCGTTGAGGGAGCCTACGAGCAGTACTTC	CSVEGAYEQYF
TRBV6-1	TRBD1	-	TRBJ1-1	14	TGTGCCAGCAGTGAACAGGGGGCGGACACTGAAGCTTTCTTT	CASSEQGADTEAFF
TRBV7-9	-	-	TRBJ1-3	15	TGTGCCAGCAGCTCCACAACCGAGGGTGGAAACACCATATATTTT	CASSSTTEGGNTIYF
TRBV19	-	-	TRBJ2-1	15	TGTGCCAGTAGTATAGACGGGAGCTCCTACAATGAGCAGTTCTTC	CASSIDGSSYNEQFF
TRBV3-1/TRBV3-2	TRBD2	few	TRBJ2-7	14	TGTGCCAGCAGCCTAGCGGGAGCTTTCCACGAGCAGTACTTC	CASSLAGAFHEQYF
TRBV5-1	TRBD2	-	TRBJ2-7	14	TGCGCCAGCAGCTTGGCCGGGGGGGTCTACGAGCAGTACTTC	CASSLAGGVYEQYF
TRBV18	TRBD1	-	TRBJ2-5	15	TGTGCCAGCTCACCAGCGACAGGGGGCGTGAATACCCAGTACTTC	CASSPATGGVNTQYF
TRBV5-1	-	-	TRBJ2-3	12	TGCGCCAGCAGCAACTCGGTGGATACGCAGTATTTT	CASSNSVDTQYF
TRBV11-2	-	-	TRBJ2-7	14	TGTGCCAGCAGCTTAATAGGGGACAACTACGAGCAGTACTTC	CASSLIGDNYEQYF
TRBV6-2/TRBV6-3	TRBD1	-	TRBJ1-5	14	TGTGCCAGCAGCTCCGGGACAGCTAATCAGCCCCAGCATTTT	CASSSGTANQPQHF
TRBV7-2	TRBD1	few	TRBJ1-2	18	TGTGCCAGCAGCTTAGAAAGGGACAGGGGCGGAAGAAACTATGGCTACACCTTC	CASSLERDRGGRNYGYTF
TRBV28	-	-	TRBJ1-6	12	TGTGCCAGCAGTTCCCGTACTCGGCCCCTCCACTTT	CASSSRTRPLHF
TRBV4-2	TRBD2	-	TRBJ2-1	15	TGTGCCAGCAGCTCCGGGACTAGCAGATACAATGAGCAGTTCTTC	CASSSGTSRYNEQFF
TRBV18	TRBD1	-	TRBJ1-4	16	TGTGCCAGCTCACCACTACAGGGGGCGACTAATGAAAAACTGTTTTTT	CASSPLQGATNEKLFF
TRBV7-9	-	-	TRBJ2-4	14	TGTGCCAGCAGCTTAGGGGGGCTGGAGGACATTCAGTACTTC	CASSLGGLEDIQYF
TRBV4-1	-	-	TRBJ1-2	17	TGCGCCAGCAGCCTCAGCCCGCGGGGGGCGAAGGACTATGGCTACACCTTC	CASSLSPRGAKDYGYTF
TRBV6-5	TRBD1	-	TRBJ1-2	13	TGTGCCAGCAGGACGGACAGGACGGATGGCTACACCTTC	CASRTDRTDGYTF
TRBV19	-	-	TRBJ1-1	14	TGTGCCAGTAGTATAACCACAGCGAACACTGAAGCTTTCTTT	CASSITTANTEAFF
TRBV2	-	-	TRBJ1-2	13	TGTGCCAGCGAGGTCAACTTAGCCTATGGCTACACCTTC	CASEVNLAYGYTF
TRBV5-1	TRBD1	-	TRBJ1-4	14	TGCGCCAGCAGCCCTGGGACAGACCATGAAAAACTGTTTTTT	CASSPGTDHEKLFF
TRBV7-3	TRBD2	-	TRBJ2-2	16	TGTGCCAGCAGCTTAAGGACTAGTATAGTCACCGGGGAGCTGTTTTTT	CASSLRTSIVTGELFF
TRBV21-1	-	few	TRBJ2-6	15	TGTGCCAGCAACGCACAGGGGGCTGGGGCCAACGTCCTGACTTTC	CASNAQGAGANVLTF
TRBV9	-	-	TRBJ1-1	17	TGTGCCAGCAGCGTAGCTTCCGGGGGGGCCCTGAACACTGAAGCTTTCTTT	CASSVASGGALNTEAFF
TRBV9	TRBD1	-	TRBJ1-3	17	TGTGCCAGCAGCGTAGACTTCCAGGGGGCTTCTGGAAACACCATATATTTT	CASSVDFQGASGNTIYF
TRBV7-8	TRBD1	-	TRBJ1-1	15	TGTGCCAGCAGCTTAGGTCGCCGGGACAGGGGGCAAGCTTTCTTT	CASSLGRRDRGQAFF
TRBV6-5	-	-	TRBJ1-6	13	TGTGCCAGCGGCGGGGTCTTCAATTCACCCCTCCACTTT	CASGGVFNSPLHF
TRBV5-1	TRBD1	-	TRBJ2-3	16	TGCGCCAGCAGCTTGGAGGGGGACAGCAGCACAGATACGCAGTATTTT	CASSLEGDSSTDTQYF
TRBV7-2	TRBD2	-	TRBJ2-5	16	TGTGCCAGCAGCTTGGGCTTAGCGGGAAAACCTGGGACCCAGTACTTC	CASSLGLAGKPGTQYF